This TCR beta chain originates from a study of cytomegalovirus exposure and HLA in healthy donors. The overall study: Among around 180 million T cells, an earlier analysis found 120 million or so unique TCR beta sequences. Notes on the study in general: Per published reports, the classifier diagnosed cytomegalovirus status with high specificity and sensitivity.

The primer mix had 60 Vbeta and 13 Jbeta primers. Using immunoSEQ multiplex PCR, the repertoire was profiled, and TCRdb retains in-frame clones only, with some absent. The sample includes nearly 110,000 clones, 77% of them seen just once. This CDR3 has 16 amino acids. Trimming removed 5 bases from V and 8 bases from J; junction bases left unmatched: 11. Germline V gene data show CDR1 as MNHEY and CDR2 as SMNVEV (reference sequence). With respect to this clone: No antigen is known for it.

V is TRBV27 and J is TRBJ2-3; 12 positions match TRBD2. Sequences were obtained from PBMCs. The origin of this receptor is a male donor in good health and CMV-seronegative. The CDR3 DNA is TGTGCCAGCAGTGCCCACCGACTAGCGGGAGTTGTTACGCAGTATTTT. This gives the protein CASSAHRLAGVVTQYF.